This paragraph reports one TCR beta chain. The data stem from a study of blood T cell repertoires in COVID-19. Study details: Samples representing acute and convalescent COVID-19 were sourced from the United States, Italy and Spain. Nucleic acid was either cDNA or gDNA, and it came from T cells, B-cell-depleted T cells, or PBMCs.

Germline V gives CDR1 SGHTA, CDR2 FQGNSA. The CDR3 sequence is 14 residues long. V lost 1 base and J 1 base, leaving 4 bases between the germline ends. Original processing notes: Using reference gene primer amplification, nucleated cell counts were estimated. Produced via immunoSEQ multiplex PCR; TCRdb's table is partial and in-frame only. V and J calls and clone size follow that table, whereas D and trimming were derived from the DNA. The sample records about 100,000 clones, about 88% being singletons. The chain carries TRBV7-2 and TRBJ2-2; D gene ambiguous. The sample taken for sequencing was peripheral blood. This receptor was obtained from a woman older than 75 with acute or convalescent COVID-19. CDR3 coding DNA: TGTGCCAGCAGCTTAGACGGGAACACCGGGGAGCTGTTTTTT. Its protein product is CASSLDGNTGELFF. The variable domain in full, completed from reference TRBV7-2 and TRBJ2-2, reads GAGVSQSPSNKVTEKGKDVELRCDPISGHTALYWYRQSLGQGLEFLIYFQGNSAPDKSGLPSDRFSAERTGGSVSTLTIQRTQQEDSAVYLCASSLDGNTGELFFGEGSRLTVL.